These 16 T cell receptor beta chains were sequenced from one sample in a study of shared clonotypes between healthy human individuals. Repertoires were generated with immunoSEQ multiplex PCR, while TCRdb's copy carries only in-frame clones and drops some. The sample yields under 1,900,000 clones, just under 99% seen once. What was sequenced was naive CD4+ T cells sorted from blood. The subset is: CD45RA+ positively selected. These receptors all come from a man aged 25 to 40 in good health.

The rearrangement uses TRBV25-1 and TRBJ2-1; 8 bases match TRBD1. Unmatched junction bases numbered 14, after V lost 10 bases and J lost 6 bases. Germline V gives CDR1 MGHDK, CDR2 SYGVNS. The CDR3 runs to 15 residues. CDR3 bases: TGTGCCACTACCGCGGGAACAGGGGGTGGCAATGAGCAGTTCTTC. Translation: CATTAGTGGGNEQFF.

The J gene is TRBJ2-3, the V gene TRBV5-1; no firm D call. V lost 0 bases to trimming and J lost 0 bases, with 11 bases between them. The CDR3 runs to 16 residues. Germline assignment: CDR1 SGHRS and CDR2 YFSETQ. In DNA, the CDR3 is TGCGCCAGCAGCTTGGCCGTGGGAACTAGCACAGATACGCAGTATTTT. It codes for CASSLAVGTSTDTQYF.

The CDR3 reads CAWSVEMPYEQYF. The DNA of the CDR3 is TGTGCCTGGAGTGTAGAGATGCCCTACGAGCAGTACTTC. The rearrangement joins TRBV30 to TRBJ2-7; D gene unclear. Germline V gives CDR1 GTSNPN, CDR2 SVGIG (reference sequence). The CDR3 contains 13 residues. The V end lost 0 bases, the J end lost 2 bases, and 8 bases lay between the germline ends.

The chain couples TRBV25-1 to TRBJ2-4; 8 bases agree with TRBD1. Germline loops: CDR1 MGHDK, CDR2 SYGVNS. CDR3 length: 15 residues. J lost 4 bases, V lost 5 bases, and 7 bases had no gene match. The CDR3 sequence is CASSSPTGGKNIQYF. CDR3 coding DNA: TGTGCCAGCAGTTCCCCTACAGGGGGTAAAAACATTCAGTACTTC. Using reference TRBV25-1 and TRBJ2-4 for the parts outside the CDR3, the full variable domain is EADIYQTPRYLVIGTGKKITLECSQTMGHDKMYWYQQDPGMELHLIHYSYGVNSTEKGDLSSESTVSRIRTEHFPLTLESARPSHTSQYLCASSSPTGGKNIQYFGAGTRLSVL.

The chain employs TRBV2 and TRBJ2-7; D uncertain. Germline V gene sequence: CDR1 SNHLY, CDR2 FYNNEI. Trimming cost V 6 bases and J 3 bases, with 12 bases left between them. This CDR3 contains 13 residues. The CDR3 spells CASRSDLSYEQYF. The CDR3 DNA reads TGTGCCAGCAGGTCGGACCTGAGCTACGAGCAGTACTTC.

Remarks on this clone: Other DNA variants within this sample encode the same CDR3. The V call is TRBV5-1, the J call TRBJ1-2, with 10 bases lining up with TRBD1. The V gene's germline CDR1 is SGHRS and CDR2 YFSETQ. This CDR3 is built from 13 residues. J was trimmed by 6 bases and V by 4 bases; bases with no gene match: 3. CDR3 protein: CASSPGQGNGYTF. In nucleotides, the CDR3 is TGCGCCAGCAGCCCGGGACAGGGGAATGGCTACACCTTC.

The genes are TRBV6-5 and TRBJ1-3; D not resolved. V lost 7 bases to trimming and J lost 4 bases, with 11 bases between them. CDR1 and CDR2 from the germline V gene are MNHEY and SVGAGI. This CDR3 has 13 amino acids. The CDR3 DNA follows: TGTGCCAGCAAGGAGGCGCCCGGAAACACCATATATTTT. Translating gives CASKEAPGNTIYF.

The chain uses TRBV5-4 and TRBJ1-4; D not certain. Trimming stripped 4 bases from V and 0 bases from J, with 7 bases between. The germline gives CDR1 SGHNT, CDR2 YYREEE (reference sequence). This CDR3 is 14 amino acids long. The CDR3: CASSQTSTNEKLFF. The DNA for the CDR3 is TGTGCCAGCAGCCAAACTTCAACTAATGAAAAACTGTTTTTT.

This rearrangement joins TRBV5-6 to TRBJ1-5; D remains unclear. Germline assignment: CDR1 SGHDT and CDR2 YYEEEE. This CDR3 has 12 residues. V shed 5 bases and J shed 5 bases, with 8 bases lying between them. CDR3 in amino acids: CASRVADQPQHF. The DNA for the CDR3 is TGTGCCAGCAGGGTCGCGGATCAGCCCCAGCATTTT. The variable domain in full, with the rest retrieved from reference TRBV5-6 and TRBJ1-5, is DAGVTQSPTHLIKTRGQQVTLRCSPKSGHDTVSWYQQALGQGPQFIFQYYEEEERQRGNFPDRFSGHQFPNYSSELNVNALLLGDSALYLCASRVADQPQHFGDGTRLSIL.

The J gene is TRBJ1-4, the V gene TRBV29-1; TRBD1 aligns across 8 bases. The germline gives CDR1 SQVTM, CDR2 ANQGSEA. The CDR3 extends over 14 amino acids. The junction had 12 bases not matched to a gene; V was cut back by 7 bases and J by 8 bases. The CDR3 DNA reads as TGCAGCGCCTACACCAGGACAGGGCCAGAAAAACTGTTTTTT. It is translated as CSAYTRTGPEKLFF.

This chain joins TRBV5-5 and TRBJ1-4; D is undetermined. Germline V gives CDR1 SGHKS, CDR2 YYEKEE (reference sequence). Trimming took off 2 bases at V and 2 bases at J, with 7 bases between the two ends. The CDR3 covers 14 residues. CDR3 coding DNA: TGTGCCAGCAGCTTTGGCTATACTAATGAAAAACTGTTTTTT. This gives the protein CASSFGYTNEKLFF.

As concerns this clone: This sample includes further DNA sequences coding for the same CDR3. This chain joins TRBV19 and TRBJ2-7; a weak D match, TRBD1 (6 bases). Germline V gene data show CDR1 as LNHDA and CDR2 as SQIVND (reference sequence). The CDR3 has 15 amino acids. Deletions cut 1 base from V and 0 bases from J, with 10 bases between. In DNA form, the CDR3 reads TGTGCCAGTAGTATAGTGTCAGGGGTCTCCTACGAGCAGTACTTC. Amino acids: CASSIVSGVSYEQYF.

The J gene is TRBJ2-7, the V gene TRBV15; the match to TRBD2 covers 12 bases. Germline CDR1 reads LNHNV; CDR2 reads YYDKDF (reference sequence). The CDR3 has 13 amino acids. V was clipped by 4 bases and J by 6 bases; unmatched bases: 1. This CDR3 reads CATSTLAGGEQYF. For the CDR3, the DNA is TGTGCCACCAGCACACTAGCGGGAGGCGAGCAGTACTTC.

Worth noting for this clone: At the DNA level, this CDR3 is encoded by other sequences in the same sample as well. DNA of the CDR3: TGTGCCAGCAGTTTACCGACCGGGGAGCTGTTTTTT. Its protein product is CASSLPTGELFF. The rearrangement joins TRBV28 to TRBJ2-2; D gene ambiguous. The length of the CDR3 is 12 residues. V was shortened by 2 bases and J by 5 bases, with 3 bases between the two germline ends. Looked up from germline, CDR1 is MDHEN and CDR2 is SYDVKM.

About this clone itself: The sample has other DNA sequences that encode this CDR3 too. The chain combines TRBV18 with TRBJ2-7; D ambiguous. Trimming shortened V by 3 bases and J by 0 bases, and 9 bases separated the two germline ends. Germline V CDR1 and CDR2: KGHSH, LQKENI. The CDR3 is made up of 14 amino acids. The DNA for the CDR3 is TGTGCCAGCTCACCCGGCACAGACTCCTACGAGCAGTACTTC. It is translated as CASSPGTDSYEQYF. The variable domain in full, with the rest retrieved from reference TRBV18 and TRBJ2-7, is NAGVMQNPRHLVRRRGQEARLRCSPMKGHSHVYWYRQLPEEGLKFMVYLQKENIIDESGMPKERFSAEFPKEGPSILRIQQVVRGDSAAYFCASSPGTDSYEQYFGPGTRLTVT.

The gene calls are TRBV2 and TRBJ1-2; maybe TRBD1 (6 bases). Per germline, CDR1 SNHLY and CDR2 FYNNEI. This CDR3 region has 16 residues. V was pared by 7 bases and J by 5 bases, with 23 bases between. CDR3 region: CASIPARGTHIYGYTF. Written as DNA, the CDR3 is TGTGCCAGCATCCCGGCCAGGGGAACACACATTTATGGCTACACCTTC.